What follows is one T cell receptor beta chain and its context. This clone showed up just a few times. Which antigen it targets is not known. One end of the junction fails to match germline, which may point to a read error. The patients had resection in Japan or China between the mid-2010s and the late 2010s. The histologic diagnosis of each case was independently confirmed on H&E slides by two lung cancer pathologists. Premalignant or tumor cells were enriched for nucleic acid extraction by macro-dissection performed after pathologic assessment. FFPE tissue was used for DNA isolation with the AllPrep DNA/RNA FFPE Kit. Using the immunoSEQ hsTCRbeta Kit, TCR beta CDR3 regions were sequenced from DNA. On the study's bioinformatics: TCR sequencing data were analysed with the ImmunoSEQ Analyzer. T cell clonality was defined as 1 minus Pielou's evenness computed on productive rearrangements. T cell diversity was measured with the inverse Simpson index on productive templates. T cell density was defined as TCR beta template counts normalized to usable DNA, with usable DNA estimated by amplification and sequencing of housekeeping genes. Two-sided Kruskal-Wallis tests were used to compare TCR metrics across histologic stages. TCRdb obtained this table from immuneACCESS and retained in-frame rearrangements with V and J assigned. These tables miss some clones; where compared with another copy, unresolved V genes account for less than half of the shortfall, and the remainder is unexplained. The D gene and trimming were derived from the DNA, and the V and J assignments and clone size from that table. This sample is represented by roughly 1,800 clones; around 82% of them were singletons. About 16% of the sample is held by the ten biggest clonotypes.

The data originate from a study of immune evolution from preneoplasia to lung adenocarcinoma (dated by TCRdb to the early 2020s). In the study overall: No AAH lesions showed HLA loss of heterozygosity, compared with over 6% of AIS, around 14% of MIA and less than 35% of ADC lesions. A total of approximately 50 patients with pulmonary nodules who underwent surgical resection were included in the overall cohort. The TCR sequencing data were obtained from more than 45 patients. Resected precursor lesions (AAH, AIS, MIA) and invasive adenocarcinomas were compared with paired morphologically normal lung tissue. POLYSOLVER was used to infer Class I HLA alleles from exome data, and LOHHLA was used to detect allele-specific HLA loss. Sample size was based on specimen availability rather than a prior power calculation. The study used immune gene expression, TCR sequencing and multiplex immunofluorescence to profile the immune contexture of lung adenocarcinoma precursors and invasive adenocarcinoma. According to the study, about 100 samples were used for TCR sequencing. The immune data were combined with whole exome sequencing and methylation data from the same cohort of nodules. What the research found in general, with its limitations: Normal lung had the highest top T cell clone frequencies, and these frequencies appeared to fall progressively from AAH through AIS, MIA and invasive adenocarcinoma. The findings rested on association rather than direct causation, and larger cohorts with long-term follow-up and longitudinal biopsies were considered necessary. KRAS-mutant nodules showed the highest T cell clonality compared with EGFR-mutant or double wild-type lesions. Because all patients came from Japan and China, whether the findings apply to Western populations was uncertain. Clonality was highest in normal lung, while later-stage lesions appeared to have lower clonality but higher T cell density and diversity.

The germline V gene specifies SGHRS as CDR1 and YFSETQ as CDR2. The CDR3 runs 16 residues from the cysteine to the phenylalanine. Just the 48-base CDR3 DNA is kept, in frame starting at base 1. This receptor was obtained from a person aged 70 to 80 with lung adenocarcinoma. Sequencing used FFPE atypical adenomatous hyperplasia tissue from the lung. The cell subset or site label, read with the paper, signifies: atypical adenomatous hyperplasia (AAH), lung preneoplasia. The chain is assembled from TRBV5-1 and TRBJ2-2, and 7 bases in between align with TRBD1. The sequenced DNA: TGCGCCAGCAGCTTGGACAGGGGATCGAACTCCGGGGAGCTGTTTTTT. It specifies CASSLDRGSNSGELFF.